This T cell receptor (beta chain) was sequenced in a study of T-cell reconstitution after alpha-beta-depleted transplantation in children. The CDR3 consists of 15 residues. Trimming left V 4 bases short and J 4 bases short, with 11 bases between. In germline, CDR1 is MDHEN, CDR2 SYDVKM. As it was prepared, the TCRbeta library received unique molecular identifiers. TCRdb redid the calling of the PCR reads with MiXCR, one entry per CDR3 protein. The sample lists over 120,000 distinct CDR3 sequences, 8.8% occurring once. This clonotype was counted a few times. The sample consisted of PBMCs, mostly from graft donor cells, taken 180 days after TCRalphabeta/CD19-depleted stem cell transplant. This clonotype was obtained from a female patient aged 2 to 10 who had a stem cell transplant for congenital amegakaryocytic thrombocytopenia, so the T cells may come from the graft donor. V is TRBV28 and J is TRBJ1-6, with D possibly matching TRBD1 (6 bases). The CDR3 coding sequence is TGTGCCAGCAGTTCCCCGGACAGTTATAATTCACCCCTCCACTTT. The encoded protein is CASSSPDSYNSPLHF.